This TCR beta chain is from a study of CD8+ T cells in alopecia areata (dated by TCRdb to the late 2010s). Study-level background: Treated patients were enrolled in an open-label pilot trial of oral tofacitinib at 5 to 10 mg twice daily for moderate-to-severe alopecia areata. Tofacitinib was administered for 6 to 18 months, and 6 months of follow-up off drug were then conducted to assess delayed response and recurrence. High-throughput TCRbeta sequencing was used to examine T cell clonal expansion in alopecia areata in both the C3H/HeJ mouse model and human patients. Human TCRbeta sequencing covered scalp tissue and sorted CD4+ and CD8+ peripheral blood T cells from patchy and totalis/universalis alopecia areata patients and healthy controls. Patients on tofacitinib were biopsied at baseline and after 4 and 24 weeks of treatment, and several of the patients also had a later scalp biopsy. Scalp clonality was compared among normal scalp (n=4), patchy alopecia areata scalp (n=8), and alopecia totalis/universalis scalp (n=8). RNA was extracted with the PAXgene miRNA kit for fixed scalp, the miRNeasy kit for PBMCs, and the RNeasy kit for mouse skin. TCRbeta CDR3 regions were amplified by immunoSEQ multiplex PCR using 35 Vbeta forward and 13 Jbeta reverse primers. Study-wide findings and limitations: TCR sequences shared between patients were less clear than in mice, possibly partly because of HLA diversity in the patient population. Scalp TCR repertoire analysis is complicated because resident alphabeta T cells in normal human skin are also sequenced, whereas mouse skin is dominated by gammadelta T cells. Higher clonality and more expanded CD8+ clones were observed in lesional scalp than in normal scalp, particularly in alopecia totalis/universalis, a finding suggestive of antigenic drive.

Note on this clone: What this receptor recognizes is not known. Base qualities are not provided; no much larger clone lies one nucleotide away.

Lesional scalp punch biopsies and peripheral blood were obtained from alopecia areata patients. PBMCs were isolated by density centrifugation and stained for CD3, CD4 and CD8, and CD4+ and CD8+ T cells were sorted on a FACSAria. The germline V gene provides CDR1 SNHLY and CDR2 FYNNEI. The junction carries 13 bases between V and J, which are trimmed by 6 bases and 10 bases respectively. From cysteine to phenylalanine, the CDR3 is 12 amino acids long. The kept DNA is CDR3 alone, 36 bases in frame from the first base. The library was obtained by the immunoSEQ multiplex PCR assay. For TCR sequencing, RNA was extracted from every sample and reverse transcribed into cDNA to serve as template. First-strand cDNA was synthesized using SuperScript III with a 2:1 mix of oligo-dT and random hexamers. A synthetic immune receptor repertoire was used to assess amplification bias, and residual bias was removed computationally. From the authors' description of their analysis: Raw reads were preprocessed to remove errors, and CDR3 was defined according to IMGT conventions as the region from the conserved cysteine to phenylalanine. Clonality was computed as 1 minus the Shannon entropy, with the entropy normalized by log2 of the number of productive unique TCRs. Whether each scalp clone was CD4 or CD8 was inferred by checking scalp TCRbeta sequences against the CD4 and CD8 repertoires from sorted blood. TCRdb holds this immuneACCESS table with in-frame rearrangements only. Some clones are missing; in checked studies, unresolved V genes explain under half, and the rest has no known cause. That table supplies the V and J calls and clone size; D and trimming were determined from the DNA. This sample is represented by some 95,000 clones; roughly two fifths of them were singletons. About 0.79% of the sample is in the top ten clones.

The sample comprised CD4+ T cells sorted from blood. The sequence joins TRBV2 to TRBJ2-1; the D gene remains uncertain. This TCR came from a human donor with alopecia areata. The base sequence is TGTGCCAGCAGGGGCCAGTCGAAAGAGCAGTTCTTC. This is translated as CASRGQSKEQFF.